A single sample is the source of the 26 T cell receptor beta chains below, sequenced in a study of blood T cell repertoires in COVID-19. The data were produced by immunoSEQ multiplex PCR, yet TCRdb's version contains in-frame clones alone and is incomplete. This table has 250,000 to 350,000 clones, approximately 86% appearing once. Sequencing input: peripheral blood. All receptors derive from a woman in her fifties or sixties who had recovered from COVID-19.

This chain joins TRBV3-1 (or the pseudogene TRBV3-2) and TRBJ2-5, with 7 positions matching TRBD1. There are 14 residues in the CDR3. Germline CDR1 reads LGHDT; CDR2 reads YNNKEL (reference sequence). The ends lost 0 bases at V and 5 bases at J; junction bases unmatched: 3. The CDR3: CASSQEGGEETQYF. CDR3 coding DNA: TGTGCCAGCAGCCAAGAAGGGGGCGAGGAGACCCAGTACTTC.

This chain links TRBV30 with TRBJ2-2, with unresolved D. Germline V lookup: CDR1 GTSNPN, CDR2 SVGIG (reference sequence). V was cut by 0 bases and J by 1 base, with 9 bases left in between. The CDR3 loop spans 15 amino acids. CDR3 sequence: CAWSVLVLNTGELFF. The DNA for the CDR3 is TGTGCCTGGAGTGTACTGGTACTGAACACCGGGGAGCTGTTTTTT.

CDR3 amino acids: CASSLDRGANTEAFF. The CDR3 DNA sequence: TGTGCCAGCAGTCTTGACAGGGGTGCGAACACTGAAGCTTTCTTT. V gene TRBV27 combines with J gene TRBJ1-1, with 8 nucleotides matching TRBD1. J lost 1 base, V lost 5 bases, and 6 bases had no gene match. Germline CDR1 and CDR2: MNHEY and SMNVEV (reference sequence). This CDR3 has 15 residues.

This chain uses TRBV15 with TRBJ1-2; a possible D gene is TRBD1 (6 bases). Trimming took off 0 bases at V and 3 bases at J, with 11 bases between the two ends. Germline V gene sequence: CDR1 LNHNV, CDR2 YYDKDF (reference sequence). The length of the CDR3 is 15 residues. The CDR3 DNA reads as TGTGCCACCAGCAGAGAGCAGGACAGATACTATGGCTACACCTTC. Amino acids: CATSREQDRYYGYTF.

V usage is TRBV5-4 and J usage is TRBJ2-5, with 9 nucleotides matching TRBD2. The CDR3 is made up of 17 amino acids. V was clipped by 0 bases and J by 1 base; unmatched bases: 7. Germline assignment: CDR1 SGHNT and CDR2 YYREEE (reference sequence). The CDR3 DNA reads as TGTGCCAGCAGCTTGGGGAGAGCGGGAGGACCCCAAGAGACCCAGTACTTC. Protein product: CASSLGRAGGPQETQYF.

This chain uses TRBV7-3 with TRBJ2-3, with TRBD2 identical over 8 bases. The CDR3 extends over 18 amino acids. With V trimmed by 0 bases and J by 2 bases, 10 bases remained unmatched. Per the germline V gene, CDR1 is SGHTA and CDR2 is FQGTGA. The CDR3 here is CASSLTGGWREATDTQYF. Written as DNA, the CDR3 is TGTGCCAGCAGCTTAACGGGGGGCTGGCGGGAGGCCACAGATACGCAGTATTTT.

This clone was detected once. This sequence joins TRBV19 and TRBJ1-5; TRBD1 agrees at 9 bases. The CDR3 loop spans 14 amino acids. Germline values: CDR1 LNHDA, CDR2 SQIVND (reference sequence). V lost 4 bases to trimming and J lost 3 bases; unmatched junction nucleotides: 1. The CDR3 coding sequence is TGTGCCAGTAGTAGGACAGGGGACAATCAGCCCCAGCATTTT. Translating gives CASSRTGDNQPQHF. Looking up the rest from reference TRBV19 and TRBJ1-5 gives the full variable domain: DGGITQSPKYLFRKEGQNVTLSCEQNLNHDAMYWYRQDPGQGLRLIYYSQIVNDFQKGDIAEGYSVSREKKESFPLTVTSAQKNPTAFYLCASSRTGDNQPQHFGDGTRLSIL.

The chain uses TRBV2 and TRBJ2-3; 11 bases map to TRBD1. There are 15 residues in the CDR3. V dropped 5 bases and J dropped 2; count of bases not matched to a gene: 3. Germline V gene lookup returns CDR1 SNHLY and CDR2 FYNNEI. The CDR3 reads CASSRDRGVTDTQYF. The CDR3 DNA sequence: TGTGCCAGCAGTCGGGACAGGGGGGTCACAGATACGCAGTATTTT.

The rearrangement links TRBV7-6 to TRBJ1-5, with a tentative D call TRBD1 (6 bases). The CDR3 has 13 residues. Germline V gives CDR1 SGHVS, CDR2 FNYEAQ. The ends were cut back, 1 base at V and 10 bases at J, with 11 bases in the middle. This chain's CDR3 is CASSLGPGAPQHF. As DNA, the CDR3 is TGTGCCAGCAGCTTAGGTCCAGGGGCTCCCCAGCATTTT. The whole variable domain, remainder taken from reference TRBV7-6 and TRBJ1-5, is GAGVSQSPRYKVTKRGQDVALRCDPISGHVSLYWYRQALGQGPEFLTYFNYEAQQDKSGLPNDRFSAERPEGSISTLTIQRTEQRDSAMYRCASSLGPGAPQHFGDGTRLSIL.

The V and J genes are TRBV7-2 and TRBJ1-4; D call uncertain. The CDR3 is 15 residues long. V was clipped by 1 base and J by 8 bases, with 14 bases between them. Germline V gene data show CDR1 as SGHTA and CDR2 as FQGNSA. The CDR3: CASSLVLKREEKLFF. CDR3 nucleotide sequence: TGTGCCAGCAGCTTAGTGCTAAAGCGGGAAGAAAAACTGTTTTTT.

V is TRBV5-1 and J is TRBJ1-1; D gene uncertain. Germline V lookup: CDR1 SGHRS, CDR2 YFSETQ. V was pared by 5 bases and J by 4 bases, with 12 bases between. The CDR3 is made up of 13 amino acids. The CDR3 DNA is TGCGCCAGCAGTTCAGATCTAGTCACTGAAGCTTTCTTT. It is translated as CASSSDLVTEAFF.

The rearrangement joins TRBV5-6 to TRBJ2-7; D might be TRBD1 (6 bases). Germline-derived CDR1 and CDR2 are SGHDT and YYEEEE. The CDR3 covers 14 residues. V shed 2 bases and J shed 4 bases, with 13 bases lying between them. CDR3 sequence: CASSLGQSGYEQYF. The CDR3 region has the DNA TGTGCCAGCAGCTTAGGACAGAGTGGATACGAGCAGTACTTC.

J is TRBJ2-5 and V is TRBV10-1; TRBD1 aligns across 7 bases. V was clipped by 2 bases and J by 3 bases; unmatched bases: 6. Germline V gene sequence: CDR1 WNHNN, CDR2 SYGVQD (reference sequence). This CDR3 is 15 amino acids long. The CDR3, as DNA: TGCGCCAGCAGTGAGAAGGACAGGAGCAAAGAGACCCAGTACTTC. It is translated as CASSEKDRSKETQYF.

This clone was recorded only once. The CDR3 here is CASSFGGPFNEQFF. The DNA of the CDR3 is TGTGCCAGCAGCTTCGGGGGACCATTCAATGAGCAGTTCTTC. V is TRBV11-3 and J is TRBJ2-1, with D possibly matching TRBD2 (6 bases). CDR3 size: 14 residues. The germline CDR1 and CDR2 sequences are SGHNT and YENEEA. Trimming removed 3 bases at V and 6 bases at J, with 12 bases between.

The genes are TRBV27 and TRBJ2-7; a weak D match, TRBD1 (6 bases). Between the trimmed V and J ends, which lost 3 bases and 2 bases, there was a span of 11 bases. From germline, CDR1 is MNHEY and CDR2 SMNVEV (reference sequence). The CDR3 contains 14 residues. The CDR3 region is CASSFQGFPYEQYF. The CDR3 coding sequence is TGTGCCAGCAGTTTTCAGGGGTTTCCCTACGAGCAGTACTTC.

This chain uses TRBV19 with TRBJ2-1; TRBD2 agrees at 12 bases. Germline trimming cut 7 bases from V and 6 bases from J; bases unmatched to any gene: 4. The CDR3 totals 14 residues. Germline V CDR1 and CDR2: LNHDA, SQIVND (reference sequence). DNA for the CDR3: TGTGCCAGTAAGGCGACTAGCGGGAGCAATGAGCAGTTCTTC. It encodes CASKATSGSNEQFF.

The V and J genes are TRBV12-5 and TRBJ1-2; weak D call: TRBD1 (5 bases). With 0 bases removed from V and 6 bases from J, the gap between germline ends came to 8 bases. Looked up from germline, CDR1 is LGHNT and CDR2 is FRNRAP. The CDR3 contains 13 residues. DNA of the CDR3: TGTGCTAGTGGTTTGGTATCGGGGGATGGCTACACCTTC. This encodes CASGLVSGDGYTF.

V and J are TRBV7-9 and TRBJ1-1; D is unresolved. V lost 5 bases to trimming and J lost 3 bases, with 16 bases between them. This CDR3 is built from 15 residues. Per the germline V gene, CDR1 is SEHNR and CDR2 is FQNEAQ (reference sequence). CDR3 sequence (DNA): TGTGCCAGCAGCCCTCCGAGATACTCGGACACTGAAGCTTTCTTT. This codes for CASSPPRYSDTEAFF.

The CDR3 DNA reads as TGTGCCAGCAGGGACCCCGGGGGTGAAAAACTGTTTTTT. Its translation is CASRDPGGEKLFF. The V and J genes are TRBV25-1 and TRBJ1-4, with D maybe TRBD1 (5 bases). V lost 6 bases, J lost 7 bases, and 12 bases lay in between. The CDR3 consists of 13 residues. In germline, CDR1 is MGHDK, CDR2 SYGVNS. The full variable domain, rest sourced from reference TRBV25-1 and TRBJ1-4, is EADIYQTPRYLVIGTGKKITLECSQTMGHDKMYWYQQDPGMELHLIHYSYGVNSTEKGDLSSESTVSRIRTEHFPLTLESARPSHTSQYLCASRDPGGEKLFFGSGTQLSVL.

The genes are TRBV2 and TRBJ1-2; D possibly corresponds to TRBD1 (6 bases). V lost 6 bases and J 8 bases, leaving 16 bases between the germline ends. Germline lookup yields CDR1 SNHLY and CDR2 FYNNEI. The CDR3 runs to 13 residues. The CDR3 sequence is CASRETGPGGYTF. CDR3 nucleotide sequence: TGTGCCAGCAGAGAGACAGGCCCCGGCGGCTACACCTTC. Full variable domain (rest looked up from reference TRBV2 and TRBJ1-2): EPEVTQTPSHQVTQMGQEVILRCVPISNHLYFYWYRQILGQKVEFLVSFYNNEISEKSEIFDDQFSVERPDGSNFTLKIRSTKLEDSAMYFCASRETGPGGYTFGSGTRLTVV.

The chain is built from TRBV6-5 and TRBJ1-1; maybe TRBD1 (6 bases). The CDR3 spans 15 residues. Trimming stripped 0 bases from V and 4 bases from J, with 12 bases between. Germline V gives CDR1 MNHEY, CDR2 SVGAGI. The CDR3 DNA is TGTGCCAGCAGTTACTCGCCGACAGGTACCACTGAAGCTTTCTTT. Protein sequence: CASSYSPTGTTEAFF.

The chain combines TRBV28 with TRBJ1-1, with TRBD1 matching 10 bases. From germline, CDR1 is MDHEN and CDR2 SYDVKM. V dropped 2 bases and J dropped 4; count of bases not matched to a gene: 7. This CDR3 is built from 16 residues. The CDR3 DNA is TGTGCCAGCAGTTTAGTAACGGGACAGGGGACCACTGAAGCTTTCTTT. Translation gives CASSLVTGQGTTEAFF.

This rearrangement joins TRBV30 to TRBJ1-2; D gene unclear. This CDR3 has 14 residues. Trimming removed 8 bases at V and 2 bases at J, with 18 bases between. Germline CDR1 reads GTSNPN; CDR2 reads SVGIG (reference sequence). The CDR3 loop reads CAQTQKQWNYGYTF. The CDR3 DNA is TGTGCCCAGACACAGAAGCAGTGGAACTATGGCTACACCTTC. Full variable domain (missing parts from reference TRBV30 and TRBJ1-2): SQTIHQWPATLVQPVGSPLSLECTVEGTSNPNLYWYRQAAGRGLQLLFYSVGIGQISSEVPQNLSASRPQDRQFILSSKKLLLSDSGFYLCAQTQKQWNYGYTFGSGTRLTVV.

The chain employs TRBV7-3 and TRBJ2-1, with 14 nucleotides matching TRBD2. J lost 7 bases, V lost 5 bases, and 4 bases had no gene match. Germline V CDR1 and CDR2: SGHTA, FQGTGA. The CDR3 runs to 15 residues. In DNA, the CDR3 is TGTGCCAGCAGCCCAAGGACTAGCGGGAGGAATGAGCAGTTCTTC. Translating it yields CASSPRTSGRNEQFF.

The CDR3 here is CASSVIASLGEQYF. In DNA form, the CDR3 reads TGTGCCAGCAGTGTCATCGCTAGTTTAGGCGAGCAGTACTTC. The genes are TRBV6-2 or TRBV6-3 and TRBJ2-7; D is ambiguous. V was trimmed by 5 bases and J by 6 bases, leaving 17 bases between them. CDR3 size: 14 residues. The germline gives CDR1 MNHEY, CDR2 SVGEGT.

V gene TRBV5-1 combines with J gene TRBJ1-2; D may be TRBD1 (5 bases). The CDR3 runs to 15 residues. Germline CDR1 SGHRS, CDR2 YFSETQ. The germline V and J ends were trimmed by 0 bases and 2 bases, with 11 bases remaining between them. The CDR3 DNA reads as TGCGCCAGCAGCTTGGAGACAGACCTCAACTATGGCTACACCTTC. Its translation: CASSLETDLNYGYTF.